Here is one T cell receptor beta chain with its context. What it recognizes is unknown. Partitioning of CD4+ cells yielded a CD45RA+ naive subset and a CD45RA-negative memory subset. The source of the sample is a study of shared clonotypes between healthy human individuals. Study-wide points: Memory subsets generally showed smaller estimated richness than naive subsets did. Non-shared clonotypes displayed generation probabilities falling below those of clonotypes present in all four donors.

This CDR3 has 16 residues. The germline V gene encodes CDR1 SNHLY and CDR2 FYNNEI. The junction had 9 bases not matched to a gene; V was cut back by 6 bases and J by 0 bases. The method was immunoSEQ multiplex PCR; TCRdb's version includes in-frame clones alone and lacks a portion of them. This sample has some 1 million clones, with 70% to 80% found just once. The source material was memory CD4+ T cells sorted from blood. The sample's subset: CD45RA-negative fraction. The V and J genes are TRBV2 and TRBJ1-1; 8 bases align to TRBD1. The TCR sequence derives from a man aged 18 to 30 in good health. CDR3 sequence (DNA): TGTGCCAGCAGCCTTGGACAGGGAAGAGTGAACACTGAAGCTTTCTTT. It yields the protein CASSLGQGRVNTEAFF.